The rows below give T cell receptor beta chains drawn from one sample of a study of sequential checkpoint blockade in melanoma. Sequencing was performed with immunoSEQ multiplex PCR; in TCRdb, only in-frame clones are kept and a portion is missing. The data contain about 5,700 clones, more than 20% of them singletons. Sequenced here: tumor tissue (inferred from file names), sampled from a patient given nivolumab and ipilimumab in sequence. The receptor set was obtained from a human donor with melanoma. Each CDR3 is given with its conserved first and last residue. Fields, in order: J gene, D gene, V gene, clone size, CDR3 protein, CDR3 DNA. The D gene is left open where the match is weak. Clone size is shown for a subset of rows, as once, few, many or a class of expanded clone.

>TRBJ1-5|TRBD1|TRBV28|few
CASRGNRQGGSNQPQHF
TGTGCCAGCAGGGGCAACCGACAGGGCGGAAGCAATCAGCCCCAGCATTTT
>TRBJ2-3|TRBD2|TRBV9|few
CASSDLASGTSTDTQYF
TGTGCCAGCAGTGATTTGGCTAGCGGGACAAGCACAGATACGCAGTATTTT
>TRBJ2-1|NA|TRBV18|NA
CASSPRGVPYNEQFF
TGTGCCAGCTCACCACGAGGGGTCCCCTACAATGAGCAGTTCTTC
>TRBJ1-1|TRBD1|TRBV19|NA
CASSRTMTGRGRSTEAFF
TGTGCCAGTAGCCGTACCATGACAGGGAGAGGTAGGAGTACTGAAGCTTTCTTT
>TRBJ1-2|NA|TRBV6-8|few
CASRETATIYGYTF
TGTGCCAGCAGGGAGACAGCGACGATCTATGGCTACACCTTC
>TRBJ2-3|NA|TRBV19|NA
CASSIWGTADTQYF
TGTGCCAGTAGTATATGGGGAACCGCAGATACGCAGTATTTT
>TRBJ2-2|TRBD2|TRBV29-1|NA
CSVDRAGVNTGELFF
TGCAGCGTTGATAGGGCGGGGGTGAACACCGGGGAGCTGTTTTTT
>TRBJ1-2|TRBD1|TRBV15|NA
CATSRGQGGGGYTF
TGTGCCACCAGCAGGGGACAGGGGGGCGGCGGCTACACCTTC
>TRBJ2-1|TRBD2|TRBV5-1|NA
CASSWTSGGLYNEQFF
TGCGCCAGCAGCTGGACTAGCGGGGGACTATACAATGAGCAGTTCTTC
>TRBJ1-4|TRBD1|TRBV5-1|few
CASSLSTGDEKLFF
TGCGCCAGCAGCTTGTCCACAGGGGATGAAAAACTGTTTTTT
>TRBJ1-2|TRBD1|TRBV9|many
CASSEFRTGVNYGYTF
TGTGCCAGCAGTGAATTCCGGACAGGGGTTAACTATGGCTACACCTTC
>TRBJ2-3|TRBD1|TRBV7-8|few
CASSVQGPDTQYF
TGTGCCAGCAGCGTACAGGGGCCAGATACGCAGTATTTT
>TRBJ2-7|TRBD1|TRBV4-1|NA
CASSQTGQGAYEQYF
TGCGCCAGCAGCCAAACGGGACAGGGGGCCTACGAGCAGTACTTC
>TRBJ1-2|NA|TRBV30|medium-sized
CAWSFSGLNYGYTF
TGTGCCTGGAGTTTCTCGGGCCTTAACTATGGCTACACCTTC
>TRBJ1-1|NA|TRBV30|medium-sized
CAWSVRLRAEAFF
TGTGCCTGGAGTGTACGTCTAAGGGCTGAAGCTTTCTTT
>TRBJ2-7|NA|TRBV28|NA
CASRQSGVEQYF
TGTGCCAGCAGACAGTCCGGGGTCGAGCAGTACTTC
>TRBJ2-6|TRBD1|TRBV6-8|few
CASSGQGANGANVLTF
TGTGCCAGCAGTGGGCAGGGGGCGAACGGGGCCAACGTCCTGACTTTC
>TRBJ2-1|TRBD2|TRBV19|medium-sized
CASSHGLAGNNEQFF
TGTGCCAGTAGTCACGGACTAGCGGGAAACAATGAGCAGTTCTTC
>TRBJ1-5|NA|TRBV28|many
CASSLLGNQPQHF
TGTGCCAGCAGTTTGTTGGGAAATCAGCCCCAGCATTTT
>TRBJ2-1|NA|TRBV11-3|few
CASSFLVGRRKEQFF
TGTGCCAGCAGCTTTTTAGTGGGACGGAGAAAGGAGCAGTTCTTC
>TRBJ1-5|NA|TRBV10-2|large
CASSESTRGFQPQHF
TGCGCCAGCAGTGAGTCGACTCGGGGATTCCAGCCCCAGCATTTT
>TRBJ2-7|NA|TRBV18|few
CASSPRSNEQYF
TGTGCCAGCTCACCGAGATCCAACGAGCAGTACTTC
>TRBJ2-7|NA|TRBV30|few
CAWSVVRPYEQYF
TGTGCCTGGAGTGTAGTCAGGCCATACGAGCAGTACTTC
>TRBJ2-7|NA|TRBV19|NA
CASSPFTGTRAYEQYF
TGTGCCAGTAGTCCTTTCACAGGTACGAGGGCCTACGAGCAGTACTTC
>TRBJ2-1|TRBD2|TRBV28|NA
CAISLAGAFYNEQFF
TGTGCCATCTCACTAGCGGGAGCCTTCTACAATGAGCAGTTCTTC
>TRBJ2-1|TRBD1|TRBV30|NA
CAWSVPGTGSNEQFF
TGTGCCTGGAGTGTACCCGGGACAGGGTCAAATGAGCAGTTCTTC
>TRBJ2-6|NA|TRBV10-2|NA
CASKGAESGANVLTF
TGCGCCAGTAAAGGGGCCGAATCTGGGGCCAACGTCCTGACTTTC
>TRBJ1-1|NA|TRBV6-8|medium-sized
CASVGTLYTEAFF
TGTGCCAGCGTCGGGACACTCTACACTGAAGCTTTCTTT
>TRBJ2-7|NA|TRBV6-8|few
CASSYIDTFRGVGDEQYF
TGTGCCAGCAGTTACATCGACACCTTCCGTGGGGTGGGTGACGAGCAGTACTTC
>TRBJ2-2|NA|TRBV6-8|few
CASRPDGFTGELFF
TGTGCCAGCAGACCTGACGGATTCACCGGGGAGCTGTTTTTT
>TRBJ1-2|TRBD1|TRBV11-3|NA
CASSYRTGTNYGYTF
TGTGCCAGCAGCTATCGGACAGGGACGAACTATGGCTACACCTTC
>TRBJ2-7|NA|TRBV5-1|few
CASSVPDGPYEQYF
TGCGCCAGCAGCGTCCCAGATGGACCCTACGAGCAGTACTTC
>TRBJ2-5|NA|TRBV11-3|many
CASSPGGTQETQYF
TGTGCCAGCAGCCCCGGGGGAACACAAGAGACCCAGTACTTC
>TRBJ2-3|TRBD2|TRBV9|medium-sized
CASSVVGGSDTQYF
TGTGCCAGCAGCGTAGTGGGGGGGTCAGATACGCAGTATTTT
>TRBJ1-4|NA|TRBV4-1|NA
CASSPFPGTPHEKLFF
TGCGCCAGCAGCCCCTTCCCCGGGACACCGCATGAAAAACTGTTTTTT
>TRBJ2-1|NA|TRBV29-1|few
CSVVDRVGEQFF
TGCAGCGTTGTTGATCGGGTTGGGGAGCAGTTCTTC
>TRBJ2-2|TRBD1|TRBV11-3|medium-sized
CASSFDRGRERVTGELFF
TGTGCCAGCAGCTTCGACAGGGGAAGGGAAAGGGTAACCGGGGAGCTGTTTTTT
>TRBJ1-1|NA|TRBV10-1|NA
CASKENTEAFF
TGCGCCAGCAAAGAGAACACTGAAGCTTTCTTT
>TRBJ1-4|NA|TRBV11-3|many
CASSGSGGQGEKLFF
TGTGCCAGCAGCGGAAGTGGGGGGCAGGGTGAAAAACTGTTTTTT
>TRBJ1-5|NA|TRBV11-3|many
CASSLGGTSNQPQHF
TGTGCCAGCAGCTTGGGCGGAACTAGCAATCAGCCCCAGCATTTT
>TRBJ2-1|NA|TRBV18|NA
CASSPTGTSYNEQFF
TGTGCCAGCTCACCAACAGGGACCTCCTACAATGAGCAGTTCTTC
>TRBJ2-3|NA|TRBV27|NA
CASKQTRGGSTDTQYF
TGTGCCAGCAAACAAACACGGGGCGGGAGCACAGATACGCAGTATTTT
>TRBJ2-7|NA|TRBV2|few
CASKVGTRTYEQYF
TGTGCCAGCAAGGTAGGGACACGGACCTACGAGCAGTACTTC
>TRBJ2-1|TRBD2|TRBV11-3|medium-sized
CASSPPTSGRRNEQFF
TGTGCCAGCAGCCCCCCTACTAGCGGGAGAAGGAATGAGCAGTTCTTC
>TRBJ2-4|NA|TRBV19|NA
CASSTFQGTKNIQYF
TGTGCCAGTAGTACCTTCCAGGGTACCAAAAACATTCAGTACTTC
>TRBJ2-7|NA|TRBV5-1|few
CASSLVPGPYEQYF
TGCGCCAGCAGCTTGGTTCCAGGGCCCTACGAGCAGTACTTC
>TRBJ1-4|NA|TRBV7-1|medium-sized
CASSHWDLEKLFF
TGTGCCAGCAGCCATTGGGACCTGGAAAAACTGTTTTTT
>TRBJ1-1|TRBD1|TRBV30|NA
CAWGRQGNTEAFF
TGTGCCTGGGGACGACAGGGGAACACTGAAGCTTTCTTT
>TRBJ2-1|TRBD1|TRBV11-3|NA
CASSSVTGTGNNEQFF
TGTGCCAGCAGCTCCGTTACCGGGACAGGAAACAATGAGCAGTTCTTC
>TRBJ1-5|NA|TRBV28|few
CASSLNWGTQPQHF
TGTGCCAGCAGTTTAAACTGGGGAACTCAGCCCCAGCATTTT
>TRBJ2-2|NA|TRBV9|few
CASSVAVGGTGELFF
TGTGCCAGCAGCGTAGCGGTCGGCGGCACCGGGGAGCTGTTTTTT
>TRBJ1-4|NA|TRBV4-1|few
CASSRPREKLFF
TGCGCCAGCAGCCGGCCCCGAGAAAAACTGTTTTTT
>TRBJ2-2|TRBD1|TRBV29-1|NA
CSVSGQVTGELFF
TGCAGCGTTAGCGGACAGGTCACCGGGGAGCTGTTTTTT
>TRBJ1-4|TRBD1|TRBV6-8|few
CASSPSGGRPANEKLFF
TGTGCCAGCAGTCCATCAGGGGGACGTCCGGCTAATGAAAAACTGTTTTTT